The rows below give T cell receptor beta chains drawn from one sample of a study of CD8+CD57+ T cells in acquired aplastic anemia. TCRdb called the reads again in MiXCR, with one record for every CDR3 protein. The sample has 100,000 to 150,000 distinct CDR3 sequences; 50% to 70% are singletons. Sequencing was carried out using sorted CD4+, CD8+, or CD8+CD57+ T cells (not recorded which) from PBMCs. These receptors were obtained from a human donor with aplastic anemia. Each CDR3 is given with its conserved first and last residue. The order of the fields is CDR3 protein, CDR3 DNA, J gene, V gene, clone size, D gene. D genes are given only for firm matches. Clone size is given for some rows only: seen once, a few or many times, or a class if the clone is expanded.

CSAPARGRYEQYF,TGCAGTGCCCCTGCGAGGGGAAGGTACGAGCAGTACTTC,TRBJ2-7,TRBV20-1,NA,NA
CASSRSGGTEAFF,TGCGCCAGCAGCCGATCAGGGGGCACTGAAGCTTTCTTT,TRBJ1-1,TRBV5-1,NA,TRBD1
CASSQPRGTGELFF,TGCGCCAGCAGCCAGCCCCGGGGCACCGGGGAGCTGTTTTTT,TRBJ2-2,TRBV4-1,NA,NA
CASYKPQEQYF,TGTGCCAGCTACAAGCCCCAGGAGCAGTACTTC,TRBJ2-7,TRBV2,NA,NA
CASSLRDGAYEQYF,TGTGCCAGCAGCTTGAGGGACGGGGCGTACGAGCAGTACTTC,TRBJ2-7,TRBV5-6,many,NA
CASSGGPDETQYF,TGTGCCAGCAGCGGAGGCCCGGACGAGACCCAGTACTTC,TRBJ2-5,TRBV7-3,NA,NA
CASSLARASQETQYF,TGTGCCAGCAGCTTAGCAAGGGCTAGTCAAGAGACCCAGTACTTC,TRBJ2-5,TRBV13,once,NA
CATSRDRGDNQPQHF,TGTGCCACCAGCCGGGACAGGGGGGACAATCAGCCCCAGCATTTT,TRBJ1-5,TRBV15,NA,TRBD1
CASRGRVGNTEAFF,TGTGCCAGCAGAGGGAGGGTTGGGAACACTGAAGCTTTCTTT,TRBJ1-1,TRBV12-3/TRBV12-4,once,NA
CASTSPPDTNTDTQYF,TGTGCCAGCACCTCTCCCCCGGACACCAACACAGATACGCAGTATTTT,TRBJ2-3,TRBV11-1,NA,NA
CASSTPGRDYGYTF,TGTGCCAGCAGTACCCCGGGGCGCGATTATGGCTACACCTTC,TRBJ1-2,TRBV27,many,NA
CASSYLAGGREQYF,TGTGCCAGCAGTTACCTGGCGGGGGGACGCGAGCAGTACTTC,TRBJ2-7,TRBV6-5,NA,TRBD2
CASSYSQGARQPQHF,TGTGCCAGCAGTTATTCACAGGGGGCTCGGCAGCCCCAGCATTTT,TRBJ1-5,TRBV10-3,once,TRBD1
CASSEFPQGAGGETQYF,TGTGCCAGCAGTGAATTCCCCCAGGGGGCGGGCGGGGAGACCCAGTACTTC,TRBJ2-5,TRBV25-1,NA,TRBD1
CASSLARLGVAGREEIQYF,TGTGCCAGCAGCTTAGCTCGGTTGGGAGTCGCCGGGAGGGAGGAGATCCAGTACTTC,TRBJ2-5,TRBV7-2,NA,TRBD2
CAIRGGTGDTEAFF,TGTGCCATCAGGGGGGGGACAGGGGACACTGAAGCTTTCTTT,TRBJ1-1,TRBV10-3,NA,TRBD1
CSAAPSGRRNEQFF,TGCAGTGCGGCTCCTAGCGGGAGACGGAATGAGCAGTTCTTC,TRBJ2-1,TRBV20-1,NA,TRBD2
CASSLYGGEQYF,TGTGCCAGCAGCTTGTACGGGGGGGAGCAGTACTTC,TRBJ2-7,TRBV5-8,many,TRBD2
CSALREQGEKLFF,TGCAGTGCTCTCAGGGAGCAGGGTGAAAAACTGTTTTTT,TRBJ1-4,TRBV20-1,NA,NA
CASSRTGETQYF,TGTGCCAGCAGCCGAACTGGAGAGACCCAGTACTTC,TRBJ2-5,TRBV7-2,once,NA
CASRATGVGADTQYF,TGCGCCAGCAGGGCCACGGGAGTTGGCGCAGATACGCAGTATTTT,TRBJ2-3,TRBV10-2,NA,NA
CASSTTGGRDQPQHF,TGCGCCAGCAGCACAACAGGGGGCAGGGATCAGCCCCAGCATTTT,TRBJ1-5,TRBV5-1,many,TRBD1
CASSYGRASDQPQHF,TGTGCCAGCAGTTATGGCAGGGCGAGCGATCAGCCCCAGCATTTT,TRBJ1-5,TRBV6-2/TRBV6-3,NA,NA
CATSQRDGAYEQYF,TGTGCCACCAGCCAACGGGACGGAGCCTACGAGCAGTACTTC,TRBJ2-7,TRBV19,NA,NA
CASSVSRGETQYF,TGTGCCAGCAGCGTATCCCGAGGGGAGACCCAGTACTTC,TRBJ2-5,TRBV9,NA,NA
CASSQEHGYQETQYF,TGTGCCAGCAGCCAAGAACACGGATATCAAGAGACCCAGTACTTC,TRBJ2-5,TRBV4-2,NA,NA
CASRDYQYSGANVLTF,TGTGCCAGCAGGGACTACCAGTACTCTGGGGCCAACGTCCTGACTTTC,TRBJ2-6,TRBV2,NA,NA
CASSPGLDTEAFF,TGCGCCAGCAGCCCCGGACTGGACACTGAAGCTTTCTTT,TRBJ1-1,TRBV5-1,NA,NA
CATSRGSQGTEAFF,TGTGCCACCAGCAGAGGGTCACAGGGGACTGAAGCTTTCTTT,TRBJ1-1,TRBV15,NA,TRBD1
CATSGPDYGTEAFF,TGTGCCACCAGCGGTCCGGATTACGGCACTGAAGCTTTCTTT,TRBJ1-1,TRBV24-1,NA,NA
CASSLDPGGSEQYF,TGTGCCAGCAGTCTAGACCCGGGAGGGTCCGAGCAGTACTTC,TRBJ2-7,TRBV27,NA,TRBD2
CASGPRETQYF,TGTGCCAGCGGACCCCGAGAGACCCAGTACTTC,TRBJ2-5,TRBV7-9,few,NA
CASSETGLRNTGELFF,TGTGCCAGCAGTGAGACGGGACTGAGGAACACCGGGGAGCTGTTTTTT,TRBJ2-2,TRBV25-1,few,NA
CASSQESLGVLNTEAFF,TGTGCCAGCAGCCAAGAAAGTTTAGGGGTTTTGAACACTGAAGCTTTCTTT,TRBJ1-1,TRBV3-1,NA,NA
CASSQDQIRGQGNNEQYF,TGCGCCAGCAGCCAAGATCAAATTCGGGGACAGGGTAACAACGAGCAGTACTTC,TRBJ2-7,TRBV4-3,few,TRBD1
CSVRLQGNTEAFF,TGCAGCGTGAGGCTACAGGGGAACACTGAAGCTTTCTTT,TRBJ1-1,TRBV29-1,NA,NA
CASITDRYANEQFF,TGTGCCAGCATCACAGACAGGTACGCCAATGAGCAGTTCTTC,TRBJ2-1,TRBV11-2,few,NA
CASSLSGTPLREQYF,TGTGCCAGCAGTCTCTCCGGGACACCCCTAAGAGAGCAGTACTTC,TRBJ2-7,TRBV6-1,many,NA
CASSLTGSVHYGYTF,TGTGCCAGCAGCCTCACAGGGTCTGTTCACTATGGCTACACCTTC,TRBJ1-2,TRBV7-9,few,NA
CASSYRDSPLHF,TGTGCCAGTAGTTACAGGGATTCACCCCTCCACTTT,TRBJ1-6,TRBV19,NA,NA
CASHPWGGPQHF,TGTGCCAGCCACCCTTGGGGGGGGCCCCAGCATTTT,TRBJ1-5,TRBV28,NA,NA